The rows below give T cell receptor beta chains drawn from one sample of a study of Graves' ophthalmopathy and Graves' hyperthyroidism. TCRdb called the multiplex PCR reads again in MiXCR, with one record for every CDR3 protein. Among 740,000 or so distinct CDR3 sequences listed, approximately 40% were seen once. Sequenced sample: peripheral blood. The receptors come from an adult man with Graves' ophthalmopathy. CDR3s include the opening cysteine and the closing phenylalanine or tryptophan. The D gene is left open where the match is weak. Only part of the rows carry a size: once, few, many, or a class if the clone is expanded.

cdr3_nt: TGTGCCATCAGGGAACCCGGACAGGGTGACTACGAGCAGTACTTC
cdr3_aa: CAIREPGQGDYEQYF
clone_size: .
j_call: TRBJ2-7
v_call: TRBV10-3
cdr3_length: 15
d_call: TRBD1

cdr3_nt: TGTGCCAGCGTGGGAGGGCCCCGCTCTGGAAACACCATATATTTT
cdr3_aa: CASVGGPRSGNTIYF
clone_size: .
j_call: TRBJ1-3
v_call: TRBV25-1
cdr3_length: 15
d_call: .

cdr3_nt: TGTGCCAGCAGCTTTTTGACAGGGCCTGAAGCTTTCTTT
cdr3_aa: CASSFLTGPEAFF
clone_size: few
j_call: TRBJ1-1
v_call: TRBV5-6
cdr3_length: 13
d_call: TRBD1

cdr3_nt: TGTGCCAGCAGCTTAGGTCCCGGGGCGGGGGGGACCCAGTACTTC
cdr3_aa: CASSLGPGAGGTQYF
clone_size: .
j_call: TRBJ2-5
v_call: TRBV11-3
cdr3_length: 15
d_call: TRBD2

cdr3_nt: TGTGCCAGCTTATGGGGACAGGTCCTCAATACTGGGGCCAACGTCCTGACTTTC
cdr3_aa: CASLWGQVLNTGANVLTF
clone_size: many
j_call: TRBJ2-6
v_call: TRBV2
cdr3_length: 18
d_call: TRBD1

cdr3_nt: TGTGCCATCGGTGGGGGACAGGGCGAAGCTTTCTTT
cdr3_aa: CAIGGGQGEAFF
clone_size: .
j_call: TRBJ1-1
v_call: TRBV10-3
cdr3_length: 12
d_call: TRBD1

cdr3_nt: TGTGCCAGCAGTGACGGACTAGCTCTGTTTGGGTTC
cdr3_aa: CASSDGLALFGF
clone_size: many
j_call: TRBJ2-7
v_call: TRBV25-1
cdr3_length: 12
d_call: TRBD2

cdr3_nt: TGTGCCAGCAGCTTCGGGCCAAACATTCAGTACTTC
cdr3_aa: CASSFGPNIQYF
clone_size: .
j_call: TRBJ2-4
v_call: TRBV7-9
cdr3_length: 12
d_call: .

cdr3_nt: TGTGCCATCAGCACAGGGTTACCCTACGAGCAGTACTTC
cdr3_aa: CAISTGLPYEQYF
clone_size: many
j_call: TRBJ2-7
v_call: TRBV10-3
cdr3_length: 13
d_call: .

cdr3_nt: TGCGCCAGCAGCATAACTAGCGGGGGTTACTACGAGCAGTACTTC
cdr3_aa: CASSITSGGYYEQYF
clone_size: .
j_call: TRBJ2-7
v_call: TRBV5-1
cdr3_length: 15
d_call: TRBD2

cdr3_nt: TGTGCCACCCGGGGGGCCCAAGATAATAACTATGGCTACACCTTC
cdr3_aa: CATRGAQDNNYGYTF
clone_size: many
j_call: TRBJ1-2
v_call: TRBV15
cdr3_length: 15
d_call: .

cdr3_nt: TGTGCCAGCAGCATCGACCAGGGGATGAGGGAGCAGTACTTC
cdr3_aa: CASSIDQGMREQYF
clone_size: many
j_call: TRBJ2-7
v_call: TRBV7-6
cdr3_length: 14
d_call: .

cdr3_nt: TGTGCCAGCAGTCCTGACAGTGCTGGTTCACCCCTCCACTTT
cdr3_aa: CASSPDSAGSPLHF
clone_size: .
j_call: TRBJ1-6
v_call: TRBV6-5
cdr3_length: 14
d_call: .

cdr3_nt: TGCGCCAGCAGCTTGGCCGTCCAGCAAGAGACCCAGTACTTC
cdr3_aa: CASSLAVQQETQYF
clone_size: .
j_call: TRBJ2-5
v_call: TRBV5-1
cdr3_length: 14
d_call: .

cdr3_nt: TGCGCCAGCAGCTCAGGACAGGGAAACAGAAACACCATATATTTT
cdr3_aa: CASSSGQGNRNTIYF
clone_size: .
j_call: TRBJ1-3
v_call: TRBV10-1
cdr3_length: 15
d_call: TRBD1